This T cell receptor (beta chain) originates from a study of lymphopenia after photon versus proton radiotherapy. Using immunoSEQ multiplex PCR, the repertoire was profiled, and TCRdb retains in-frame clones only, with some absent. The sample yields around 70,000 clones, roughly 93% seen once. The CDR3 spans 15 residues. CDR1 and CDR2 (germline): SGHAT, FQNNGV. Trimming took off 5 bases at V and 3 bases at J, with 17 bases between the two ends. The clonotype comes from a woman between 65 and 79 years old with pancreatic cancer. The material sequenced was peripheral blood, taken from a patient treated with photon-based radiotherapy. The gene calls are TRBV11-2 and TRBJ2-7; D might be TRBD1 (6 bases). The CDR3 is CASSITDTGIYEQYF. As DNA, the CDR3 is TGTGCCAGCAGCATTACGGACACAGGGATCTACGAGCAGTACTTC.